Below, 5 T cell receptor beta chains from the same sample are listed, as sequenced in a study of blood T cell repertoires in COVID-19. Profiling relied on immunoSEQ multiplex PCR, and the TCRdb table lists in-frame clones only, not all of them. The sample records 200,000 to 250,000 clones, 85% to 90% being singletons. Sequencing was carried out using peripheral blood. These receptors all come from a woman aged 45-59 years with acute or convalescent COVID-19.

The chain uses TRBV4-1 and TRBJ2-7; unclear D gene. The ends were cut back, 1 base at V and 5 bases at J, with 6 bases in the middle. The CDR3 spans 12 residues. Germline values: CDR1 MGHRA, CDR2 YSYEKL. The CDR3 here is CASSQGLDEQYF. DNA of the CDR3: TGCGCCAGCAGCCAAGGGTTAGACGAGCAGTACTTC.

This chain uses TRBV4-1 with TRBJ1-5; 9 positions agree with TRBD1. J lost 6 bases, V lost 4 bases, and 7 bases had no gene match. The V gene's germline CDR1 is MGHRA and CDR2 YSYEKL. This CDR3 comprises 15 residues. DNA of the CDR3: TGCGCCAGCAGCCTAAGGACAGGGGAGGGTCAGCCCCAGCATTTT. Translated, it gives CASSLRTGEGQPQHF.

The chain carries TRBV18 and TRBJ2-1; 15 positions match TRBD2. Germline V lookup: CDR1 KGHSH, CDR2 LQKENI. V lost 5 bases and J lost 11; bases outside the gene matches: 4. The CDR3 covers 14 residues. The CDR3 is CASSAGTSGGQQFF. The CDR3, as DNA: TGTGCCAGCTCAGCCGGGACTAGCGGGGGGCAGCAGTTCTTC.

V usage is TRBV11-3 and J usage is TRBJ2-7; D may be TRBD1 (6 bases). The CDR3 runs to 15 residues. The germline V and J ends were trimmed by 1 base and 5 bases, with 15 bases remaining between them. Looked up from germline, CDR1 is SGHNT and CDR2 is YENEEA. CDR3 DNA: TGTGCCAGCAGCTTAGTGGGGGCCGTTTTGGACGAGCAGTACTTC. This gives the protein CASSLVGAVLDEQYF.

The CDR3 protein is CASSYRQGGHEQYF. For the CDR3, the DNA is TGTGCCAGCAGTTACCGGCAGGGGGGTCACGAGCAGTACTTC. The chain employs TRBV6-5 and TRBJ2-7; a weak D match, TRBD1 (7 bases). The CDR3 is made up of 14 amino acids. The V gene's germline CDR1 is MNHEY and CDR2 SVGAGI. V lost 2 bases to trimming and J lost 5 bases, with 13 bases between them.